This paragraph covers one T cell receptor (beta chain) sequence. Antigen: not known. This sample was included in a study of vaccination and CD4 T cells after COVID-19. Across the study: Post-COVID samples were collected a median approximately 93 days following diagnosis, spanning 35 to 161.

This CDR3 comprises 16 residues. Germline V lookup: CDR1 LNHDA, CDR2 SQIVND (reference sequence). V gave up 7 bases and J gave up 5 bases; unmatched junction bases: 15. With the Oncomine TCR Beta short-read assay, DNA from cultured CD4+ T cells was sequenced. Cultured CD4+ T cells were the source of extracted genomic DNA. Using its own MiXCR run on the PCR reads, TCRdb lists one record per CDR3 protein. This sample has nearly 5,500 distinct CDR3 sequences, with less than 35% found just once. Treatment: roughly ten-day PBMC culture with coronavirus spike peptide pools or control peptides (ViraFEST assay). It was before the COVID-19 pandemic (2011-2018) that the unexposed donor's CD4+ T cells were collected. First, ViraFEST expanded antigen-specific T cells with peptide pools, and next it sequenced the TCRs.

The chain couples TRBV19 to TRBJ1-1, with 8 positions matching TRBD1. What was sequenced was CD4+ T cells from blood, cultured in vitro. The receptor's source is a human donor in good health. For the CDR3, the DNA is TGTGCCAGTACCCCGAGGGAGGGCAGGGGGCGAACTGAAGCTTTCTTT. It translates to CASTPREGRGRTEAFF.